The T cell receptor (beta chain) described here comes from a study of Ad26.COV2.S vaccination and SARS-CoV-2 variants. Treatment denoted: about 20 received Ad26.COV2.S at low or high dose, single or two shots; roughly five received placebo; per-sample allocation not given. Sampling took place 63 days after the first vaccine or placebo injection. Sequencing used immunoSEQ multiplex PCR; TCRdb keeps in-frame clones, though not all of them. The sample has about 350,000 clones, about 87% seen once. Per germline, CDR1 MNHEY and CDR2 SMNVEV (reference sequence). The V gene end was trimmed by 5 bases and the J gene end by 0 bases; junction bases not matched to a gene: 6. There are 17 residues in the CDR3.

Sequenced material: peripheral blood, taken in a trial of Ad26.COV2.S vaccine versus placebo. This sequence originates from a person aged 18-60 years who received the Ad26.COV2.S COVID-19 vaccine or a placebo. The genes are TRBV27 and TRBJ1-5, with 11 nucleotides matching TRBD1. CDR3 coding DNA: TGTGCCAGCAGTACGGGACAGGGGGAATATAGCAATCAGCCCCAGCATTTT. Its translation is CASSTGQGEYSNQPQHF.